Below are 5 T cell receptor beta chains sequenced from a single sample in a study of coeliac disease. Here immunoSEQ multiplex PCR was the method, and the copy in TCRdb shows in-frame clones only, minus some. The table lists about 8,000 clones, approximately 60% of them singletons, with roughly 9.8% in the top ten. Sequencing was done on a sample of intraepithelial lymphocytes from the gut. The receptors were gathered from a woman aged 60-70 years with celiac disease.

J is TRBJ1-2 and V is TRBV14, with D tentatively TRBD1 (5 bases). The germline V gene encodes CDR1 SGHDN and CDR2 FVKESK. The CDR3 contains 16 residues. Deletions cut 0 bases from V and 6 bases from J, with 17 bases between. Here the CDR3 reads CASSQDFLSAGDGYTF. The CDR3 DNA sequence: TGTGCCAGCAGCCAAGATTTTCTATCGGCGGGGGATGGCTACACCTTC. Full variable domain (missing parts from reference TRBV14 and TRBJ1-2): EAGVTQFPSHSVIEKGQTVTLRCDPISGHDNLYWYRRVMGKEIKFLLHFVKESKQDESGMPNNRFLAERTGGTYSTLKVQPAELEDSGVYFCASSQDFLSAGDGYTFGSGTRLTVV.

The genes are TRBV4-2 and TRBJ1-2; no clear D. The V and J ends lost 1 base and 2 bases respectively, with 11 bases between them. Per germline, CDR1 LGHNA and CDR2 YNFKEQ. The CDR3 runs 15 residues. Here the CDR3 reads CASSQGGQANYGYTF. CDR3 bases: TGTGCCAGCAGCCAAGGTGGGCAGGCCAACTATGGCTACACCTTC.

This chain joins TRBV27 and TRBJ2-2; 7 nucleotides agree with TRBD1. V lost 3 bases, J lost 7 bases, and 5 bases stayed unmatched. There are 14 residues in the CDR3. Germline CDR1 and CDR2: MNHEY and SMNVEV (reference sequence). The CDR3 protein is CASSLSWTGGELFF. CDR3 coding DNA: TGTGCCAGCAGTTTGAGCTGGACAGGCGGGGAGCTGTTTTTT.

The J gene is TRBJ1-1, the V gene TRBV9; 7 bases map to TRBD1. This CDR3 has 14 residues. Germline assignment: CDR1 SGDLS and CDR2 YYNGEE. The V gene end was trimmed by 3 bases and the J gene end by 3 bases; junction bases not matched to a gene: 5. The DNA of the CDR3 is TGTGCCAGCAGCGGACAGGGCATGGACACTGAAGCTTTCTTT. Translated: CASSGQGMDTEAFF.

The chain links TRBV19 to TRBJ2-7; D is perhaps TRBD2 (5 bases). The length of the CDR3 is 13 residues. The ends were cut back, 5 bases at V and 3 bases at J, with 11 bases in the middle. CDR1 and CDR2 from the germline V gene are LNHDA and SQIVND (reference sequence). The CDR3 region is CASSLHRGYEQYF. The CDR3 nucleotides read TGTGCCAGTAGTCTCCACCGGGGCTACGAGCAGTACTTC.